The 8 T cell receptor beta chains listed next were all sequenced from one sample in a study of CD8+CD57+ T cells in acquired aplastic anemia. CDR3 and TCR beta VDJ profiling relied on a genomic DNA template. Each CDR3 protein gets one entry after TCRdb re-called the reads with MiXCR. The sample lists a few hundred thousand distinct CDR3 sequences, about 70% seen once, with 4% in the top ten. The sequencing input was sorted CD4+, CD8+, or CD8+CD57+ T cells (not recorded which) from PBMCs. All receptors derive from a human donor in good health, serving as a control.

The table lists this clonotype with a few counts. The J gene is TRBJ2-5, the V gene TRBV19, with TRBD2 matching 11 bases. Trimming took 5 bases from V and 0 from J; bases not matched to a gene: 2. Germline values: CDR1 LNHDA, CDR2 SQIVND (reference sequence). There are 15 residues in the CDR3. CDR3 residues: CASSPSGGHQETQYF. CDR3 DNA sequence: TGTGCCAGTAGTCCTAGCGGGGGGCACCAAGAGACCCAGTACTTC.

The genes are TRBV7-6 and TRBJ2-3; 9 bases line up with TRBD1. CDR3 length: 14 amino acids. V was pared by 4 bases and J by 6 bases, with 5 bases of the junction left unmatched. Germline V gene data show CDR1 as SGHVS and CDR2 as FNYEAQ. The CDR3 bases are TGTGCCAGCAGCTCAGTGGGACAGGGCGATACGCAGTATTTT. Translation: CASSSVGQGDTQYF.

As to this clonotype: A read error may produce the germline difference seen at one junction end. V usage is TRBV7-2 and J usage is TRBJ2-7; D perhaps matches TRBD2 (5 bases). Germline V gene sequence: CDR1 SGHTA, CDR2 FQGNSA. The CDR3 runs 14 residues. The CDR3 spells CASTGLAPYYEYFF. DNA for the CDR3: TGTGCCAGCACCGGATTAGCGCCGTACTACGAGTACTTCTTC.

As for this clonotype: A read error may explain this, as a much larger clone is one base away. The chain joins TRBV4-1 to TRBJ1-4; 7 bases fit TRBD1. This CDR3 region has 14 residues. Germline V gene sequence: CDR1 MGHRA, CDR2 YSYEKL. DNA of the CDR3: TGCGCCGGCAGCCATCTGGACAGGAATGAAAAACTGTTTTTT. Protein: CAGSHLDRNEKLFF.

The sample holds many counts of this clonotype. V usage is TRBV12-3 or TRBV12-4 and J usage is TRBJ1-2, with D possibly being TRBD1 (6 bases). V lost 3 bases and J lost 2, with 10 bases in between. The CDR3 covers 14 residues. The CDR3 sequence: CASSFGQGNYGYTF. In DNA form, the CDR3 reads TGTGCCAGCAGTTTTGGGCAGGGGAACTATGGCTACACCTTC.

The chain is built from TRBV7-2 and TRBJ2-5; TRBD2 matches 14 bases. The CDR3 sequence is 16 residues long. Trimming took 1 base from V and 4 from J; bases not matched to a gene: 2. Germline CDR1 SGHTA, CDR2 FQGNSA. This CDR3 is CASSLVGTSGGETQYF. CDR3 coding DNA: TGTGCCAGCAGCTTAGTGGGGACTAGCGGGGGAGAGACCCAGTACTTC. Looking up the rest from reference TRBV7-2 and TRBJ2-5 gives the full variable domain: GAGVSQSPSNKVTEKGKDVELRCDPISGHTALYWYRQSLGQGLEFLIYFQGNSAPDKSGLPSDRFSAERTGGSVSTLTIQRTQQEDSAVYLCASSLVGTSGGETQYFGPGTRLLVL.

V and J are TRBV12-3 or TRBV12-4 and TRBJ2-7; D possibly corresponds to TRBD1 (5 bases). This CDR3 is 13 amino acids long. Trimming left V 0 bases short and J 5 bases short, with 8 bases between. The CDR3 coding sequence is TGTGCCAGCAGTTTAGCGGTGGGGCACGAGCAGTACTTC. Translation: CASSLAVGHEQYF.

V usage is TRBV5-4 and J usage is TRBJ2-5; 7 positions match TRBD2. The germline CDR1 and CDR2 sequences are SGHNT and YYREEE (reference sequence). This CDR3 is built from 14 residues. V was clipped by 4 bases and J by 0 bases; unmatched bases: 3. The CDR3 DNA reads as TGTGCCAGCAGCCAGGGAGGGTACCAAGAGACCCAGTACTTC. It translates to CASSQGGYQETQYF.